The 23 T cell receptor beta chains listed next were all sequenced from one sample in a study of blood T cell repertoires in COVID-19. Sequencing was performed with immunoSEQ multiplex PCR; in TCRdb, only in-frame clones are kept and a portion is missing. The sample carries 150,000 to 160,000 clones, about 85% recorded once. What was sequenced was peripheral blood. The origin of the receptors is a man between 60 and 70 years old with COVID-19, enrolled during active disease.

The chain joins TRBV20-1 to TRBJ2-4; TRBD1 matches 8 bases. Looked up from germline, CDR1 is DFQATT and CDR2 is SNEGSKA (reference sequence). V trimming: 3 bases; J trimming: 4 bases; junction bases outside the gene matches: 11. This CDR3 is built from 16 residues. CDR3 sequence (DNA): TGCAGTGCTAGTCATAGGGCAGGGGGCCTGAAAAACATTCAGTACTTC. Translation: CSASHRAGGLKNIQYF.

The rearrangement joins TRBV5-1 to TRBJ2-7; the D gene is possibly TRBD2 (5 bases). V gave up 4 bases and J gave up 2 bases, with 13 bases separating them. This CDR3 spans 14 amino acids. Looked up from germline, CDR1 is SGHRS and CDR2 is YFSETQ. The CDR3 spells CASSQDGVTYEQYF. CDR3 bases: TGCGCCAGCAGCCAGGACGGGGTAACCTACGAGCAGTACTTC.

The CDR3 sequence: CASGRRGGRGDEKLFF. The CDR3 nucleotides are TGTGCCAGCGGGAGAAGGGGGGGGCGCGGAGATGAAAAACTGTTTTTT. The chain links TRBV25-1 to TRBJ1-4, with a tentative D call TRBD1 (6 bases). Trimming took off 8 bases at V and 6 bases at J, with 22 bases between the two ends. Germline assignment: CDR1 MGHDK and CDR2 SYGVNS. There are 16 residues in the CDR3.

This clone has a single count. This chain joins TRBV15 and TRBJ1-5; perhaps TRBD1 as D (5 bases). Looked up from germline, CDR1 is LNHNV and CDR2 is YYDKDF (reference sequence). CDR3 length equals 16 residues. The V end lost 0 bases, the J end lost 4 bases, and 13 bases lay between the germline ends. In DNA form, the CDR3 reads TGTGCCACCAGCAGAGAAGGCAGGGAATCGAATCAGCCCCAGCATTTT. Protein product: CATSREGRESNQPQHF.

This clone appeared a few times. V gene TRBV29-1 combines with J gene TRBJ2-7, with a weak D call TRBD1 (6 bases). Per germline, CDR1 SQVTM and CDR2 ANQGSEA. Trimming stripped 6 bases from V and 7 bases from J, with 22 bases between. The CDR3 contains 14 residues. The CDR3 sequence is CSVERDTSSREQYF. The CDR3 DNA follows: TGCAGCGTAGAACGGGACACCTCTTCGAGGGAGCAGTACTTC.

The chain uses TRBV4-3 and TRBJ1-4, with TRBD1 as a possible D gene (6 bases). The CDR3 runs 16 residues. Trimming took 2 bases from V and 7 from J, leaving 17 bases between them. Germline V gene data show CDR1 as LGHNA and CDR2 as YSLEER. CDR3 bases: TGCGCCAGCAGCCAATTGGTCGCAGGGGCCGGTGAAAAACTGTTTTTT. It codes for CASSQLVAGAGEKLFF.

CDR3 bases: TGTGCCACTTCCCCGGGTCTTGAAAACATTCAGTACTTC. This sequence encodes CATSPGLENIQYF. This chain connects TRBV10-3 to TRBJ2-4; no clear D. Germline V gene sequence: CDR1 ENHRY, CDR2 SYGVKD. Trimming removed 10 bases from V and 5 bases from J, with 15 bases in between. The CDR3 sequence is 13 residues long.

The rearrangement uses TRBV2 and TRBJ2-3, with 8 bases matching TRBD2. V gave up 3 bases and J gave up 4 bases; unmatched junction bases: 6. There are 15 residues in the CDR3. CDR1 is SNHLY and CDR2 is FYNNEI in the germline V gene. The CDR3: CASSDQAGEADTQYF. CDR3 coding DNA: TGTGCCAGCAGTGACCAAGCGGGAGAGGCAGATACGCAGTATTTT.

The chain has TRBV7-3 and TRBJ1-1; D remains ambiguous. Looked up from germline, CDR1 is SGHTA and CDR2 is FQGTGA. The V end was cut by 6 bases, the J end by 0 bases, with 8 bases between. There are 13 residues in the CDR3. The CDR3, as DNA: TGTGCCAGCAGTCCGAGTTTGAACACTGAAGCTTTCTTT. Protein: CASSPSLNTEAFF.

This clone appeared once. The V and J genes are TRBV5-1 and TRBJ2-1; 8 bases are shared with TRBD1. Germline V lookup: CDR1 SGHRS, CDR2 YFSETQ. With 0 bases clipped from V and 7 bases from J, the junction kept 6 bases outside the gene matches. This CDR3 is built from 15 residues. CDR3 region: CASSLGIGQGNEQFF. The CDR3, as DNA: TGCGCCAGCAGCTTGGGGATAGGACAGGGAAATGAGCAGTTCTTC.

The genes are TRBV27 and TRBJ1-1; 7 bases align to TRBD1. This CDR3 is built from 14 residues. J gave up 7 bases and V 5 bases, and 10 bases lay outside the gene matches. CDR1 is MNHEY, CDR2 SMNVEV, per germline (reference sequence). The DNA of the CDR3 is TGTGCCAGCAGTGTGACAGGGCGGGGGGGTGAAGCTTTCTTT. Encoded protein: CASSVTGRGGEAFF.

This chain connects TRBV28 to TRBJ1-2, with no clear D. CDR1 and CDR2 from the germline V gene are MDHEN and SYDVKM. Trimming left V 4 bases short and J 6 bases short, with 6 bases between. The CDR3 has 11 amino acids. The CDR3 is CASSSNDGYTF. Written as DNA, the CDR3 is TGTGCCAGCAGTTCCAATGATGGCTACACCTTC.

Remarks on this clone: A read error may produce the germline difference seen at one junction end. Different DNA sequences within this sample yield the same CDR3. CDR3 sequence (DNA): TGTGCCAGCAGCTTAGGCCGAACAGGGGGCGCGTCGACCTACGAACAGTACTTC. Its translation is CASSLGRTGGASTYEQYF. The V gene is TRBV11-2, the J gene TRBJ2-7; 9 bases are shared with TRBD1. CDR3 length: 18 amino acids. Germline CDR1 SGHAT, CDR2 FQNNGV.

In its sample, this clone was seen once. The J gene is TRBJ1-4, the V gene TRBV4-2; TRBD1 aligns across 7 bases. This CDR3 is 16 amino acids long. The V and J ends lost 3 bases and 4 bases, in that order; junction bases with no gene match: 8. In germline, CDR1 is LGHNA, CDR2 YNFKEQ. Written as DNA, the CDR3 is TGTGCCAGCAGCCAGAGGACGGGACAGATTAATGAAAAACTGTTTTTT. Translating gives CASSQRTGQINEKLFF.

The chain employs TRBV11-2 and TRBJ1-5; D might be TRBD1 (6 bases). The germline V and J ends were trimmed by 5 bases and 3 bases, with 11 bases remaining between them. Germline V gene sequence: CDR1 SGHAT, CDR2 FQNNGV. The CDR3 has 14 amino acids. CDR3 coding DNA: TGTGCCAGCAGCCAAAACAGGGTCAATCAGCCCCAGCATTTT. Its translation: CASSQNRVNQPQHF.

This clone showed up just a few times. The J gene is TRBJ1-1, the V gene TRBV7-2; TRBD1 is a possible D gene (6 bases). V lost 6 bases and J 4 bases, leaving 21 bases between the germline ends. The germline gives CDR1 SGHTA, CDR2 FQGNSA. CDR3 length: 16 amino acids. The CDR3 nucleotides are TGTGCCAGCAGTCAAAAGGAGCCCAGGGGTGGCACTGAAGCTTTCTTT. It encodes CASSQKEPRGGTEAFF.

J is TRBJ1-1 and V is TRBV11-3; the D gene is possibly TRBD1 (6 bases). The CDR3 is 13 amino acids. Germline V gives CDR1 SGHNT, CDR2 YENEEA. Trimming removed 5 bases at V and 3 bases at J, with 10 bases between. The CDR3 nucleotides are TGTGCCAGCAGCATCTACAGGGACACTGAAGCTTTCTTT. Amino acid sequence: CASSIYRDTEAFF.

This chain's CDR3 is CASSLWGHSGEKLFF. For the CDR3, the DNA is TGTGCCAGCAGTTTATGGGGTCACAGCGGTGAAAAACTGTTTTTT. The chain links TRBV27 to TRBJ1-4; D call uncertain. V was cut by 1 base and J by 7 bases, with 13 bases left in between. Germline CDR1 and CDR2: MNHEY and SMNVEV (reference sequence). The CDR3 has 15 residues.

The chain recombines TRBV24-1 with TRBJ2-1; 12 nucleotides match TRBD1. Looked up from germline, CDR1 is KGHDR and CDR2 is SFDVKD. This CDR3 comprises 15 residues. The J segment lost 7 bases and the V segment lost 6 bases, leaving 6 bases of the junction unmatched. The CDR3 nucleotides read TGTGCCACCAGTCCAGGGGGACAGGGGGCTAATGAGCAGTTCTTC. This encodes CATSPGGQGANEQFF.

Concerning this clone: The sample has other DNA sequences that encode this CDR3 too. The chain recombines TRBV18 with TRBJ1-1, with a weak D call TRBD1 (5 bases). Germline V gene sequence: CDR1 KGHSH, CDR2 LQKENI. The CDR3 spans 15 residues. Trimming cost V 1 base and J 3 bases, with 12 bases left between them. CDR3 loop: CASSPRGRVDTEAFF. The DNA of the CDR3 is TGTGCCAGCTCACCACGGGGCAGGGTTGACACTGAAGCTTTCTTT.

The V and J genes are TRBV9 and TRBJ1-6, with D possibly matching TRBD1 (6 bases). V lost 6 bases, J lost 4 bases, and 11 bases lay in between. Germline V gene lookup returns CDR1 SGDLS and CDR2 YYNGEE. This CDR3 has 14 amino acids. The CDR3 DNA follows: TGTGCCAGCAACGAAGGACAGTATAATTCACCCCTCCACTTT. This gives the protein CASNEGQYNSPLHF.

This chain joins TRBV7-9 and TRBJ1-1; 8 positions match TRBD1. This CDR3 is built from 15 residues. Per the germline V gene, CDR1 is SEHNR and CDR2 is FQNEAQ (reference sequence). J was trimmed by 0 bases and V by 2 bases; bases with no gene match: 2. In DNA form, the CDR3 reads TGTGCCAGCAGCTTATTGGGACAGGTGAACACTGAAGCTTTCTTT. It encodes CASSLLGQVNTEAFF.

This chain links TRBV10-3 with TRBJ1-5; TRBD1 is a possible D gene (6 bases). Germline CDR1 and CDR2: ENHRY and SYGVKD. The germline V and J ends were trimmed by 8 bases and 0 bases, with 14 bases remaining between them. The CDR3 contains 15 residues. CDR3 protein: CAIGGQTNSNQPQHF. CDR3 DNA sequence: TGTGCCATCGGAGGACAGACAAATAGCAATCAGCCCCAGCATTTT.